A single sample gave rise to the 27 T cell receptor beta chains below, sequenced in a study of vaccination and CD4 T cells after COVID-19. The Oncomine TCR Beta short-read assay sequenced DNA from cultured CD4+ T cells. TCRdb recomputed calls from the PCR reads with MiXCR, one row per CDR3 protein. The sample contains 9,500 to 12,000 distinct CDR3 sequences, around 23% of which appear only once. Described treatment: approximately nine-day PBMC culture with coronavirus spike peptide pools or control peptides (ViraFEST assay). These TCRs' antigens remain unknown. Source: CD4+ T cells from blood, cultured in vitro, taken after SARS-CoV-2 vaccination. Every receptor here comes from a human donor who had recovered from COVID-19.

This clonotype was counted a few times. The V and J genes are TRBV6-4 and TRBJ2-1; 12 nucleotides match TRBD2. CDR3 length: 15 amino acids. J was trimmed by 6 bases and V by 4 bases; bases with no gene match: 4. Germline V gene lookup returns CDR1 MRHNA and CDR2 SNTAGT. The CDR3 protein is CASSGSTSGSNEQFF. DNA of the CDR3: TGTGCCAGCAGTGGTTCGACTAGCGGGAGCAATGAGCAGTTCTTC.

The V gene is TRBV7-6, the J gene TRBJ2-1; 10 bases agree with TRBD2. Germline CDR1 reads SGHVS; CDR2 reads FNYEAQ. The length of the CDR3 is 16 residues. Trimming took 1 base from V and 0 from J; bases not matched to a gene: 0. Here the CDR3 reads CASSLGTSGSYNEQFF. The CDR3 DNA reads as TGTGCCAGCAGCTTAGGGACTAGCGGCTCCTACAATGAGCAGTTCTTC.

V usage is TRBV19 and J usage is TRBJ1-1, with no clear D. The CDR3 extends over 15 amino acids. Trimming stripped 9 bases from V and 5 bases from J, with 22 bases between. The germline V gene has CDR1 LNHDA and CDR2 SQIVND (reference sequence). CDR3: CASHPDGSRGTEAFF. Written as DNA, the CDR3 is TGTGCCAGCCACCCTGACGGCTCCCGAGGGACTGAAGCTTTCTTT.

Judged by abundance, this clonotype is medium-sized. The chain has TRBV6-1 and TRBJ2-5; D not certain. Trimming removed 5 bases from V and 3 bases from J, with 7 bases in between. Germline CDR1 reads MNHNS; CDR2 reads SASEGT. The CDR3 contains 12 residues. The DNA for the CDR3 is TGTGCCAGCAGTAAGGCCAAAGAGACCCAGTACTTC. Protein product: CASSKAKETQYF.

The J gene is TRBJ2-7, the V gene TRBV6-1, with 8 nucleotides matching TRBD1. The trim removed 10 bases at V and 2 bases at J, leaving 13 bases unmatched. CDR3 length: 15 residues. Germline V lookup: CDR1 MNHNS, CDR2 SASEGT. CDR3 in DNA: TGTGCCACCTCCCCCGAACAGGGACAGGCCTACGAGCAGTACTTC. Translated, it gives CATSPEQGQAYEQYF.

The V and J genes are TRBV25-1 and TRBJ2-5, with 11 bases matching TRBD2. V was clipped by 3 bases and J by 5 bases; unmatched bases: 8. This CDR3 is 16 amino acids long. Germline CDR1 MGHDK, CDR2 SYGVNS. The CDR3 is CASSETSGMDGETQYF. The CDR3 DNA follows: TGTGCCAGCAGTGAGACTAGCGGGATGGATGGGGAGACCCAGTACTTC. Variable domain in full (rest from reference TRBV25-1 and TRBJ2-5): EADIYQTPRYLVIGTGKKITLECSQTMGHDKMYWYQQDPGMELHLIHYSYGVNSTEKGDLSSESTVSRIRTEHFPLTLESARPSHTSQYLCASSETSGMDGETQYFGPGTRLLVL.

This clonotype was recorded a few times. This chain joins TRBV6-5 and TRBJ2-7, with D unclear. The V end lost 2 bases, the J end lost 3 bases, and 29 bases lay between the germline ends. CDR3 length: 20 amino acids. Germline values: CDR1 MNHEY, CDR2 SVGAGI. CDR3 nucleotide sequence: TGTGCCAGCAGTTACCGGGCTTCCCCTGGAAGTTTCGGGCCCCTCTACGAGCAGTACTTC. Translating it yields CASSYRASPGSFGPLYEQYF.

This rearrangement joins TRBV28 to TRBJ2-1; D is uncertain. V was trimmed by 6 bases and J by 9 bases, leaving 12 bases between them. Germline V lookup: CDR1 MDHEN, CDR2 SYDVKM. The CDR3 contains 12 residues. The CDR3, as DNA: TGTGCCAGCAGGCCAACCCCTGGTGAGCAGTTCTTC. The encoded protein is CASRPTPGEQFF.

The chain carries TRBV6-2 or TRBV6-3 and TRBJ2-5; TRBD2 matches at 7 bases. V was pared by 5 bases and J by 4 bases, with 10 bases of the junction left unmatched. Germline assignment: CDR1 MNHEY and CDR2 SVGEGT. This CDR3 has 15 residues. CDR3 in DNA: TGTGCCAGCAGTCCAAGGCAGGGCGGGGGAGAGACCCAGTACTTC. Its protein product is CASSPRQGGGETQYF.

The gene calls are TRBV19 and TRBJ2-1; D gene unclear. Trimming stripped 4 bases from V and 4 bases from J, with 17 bases between. Germline lookup yields CDR1 LNHDA and CDR2 SQIVND (reference sequence). There are 16 residues in the CDR3. CDR3 in amino acids: CASSTLFGSAYNEQFF. DNA for the CDR3: TGTGCCAGTAGTACCCTATTCGGGTCGGCATACAATGAGCAGTTCTTC.

The gene calls are TRBV24-1 and TRBJ1-1; D gene ambiguous. Per germline, CDR1 KGHDR and CDR2 SFDVKD. The CDR3 contains 13 residues. V was pared by 1 base and J by 1 base, with 3 bases between. The CDR3 nucleotides are TGTGCCACCAGTGATTTCGGGAACACTGAAGCTTTCTTT. This codes for CATSDFGNTEAFF.

V and J are TRBV10-3 and TRBJ2-7; the D is unclear. This CDR3 has 16 residues. With 6 bases removed from V and 5 bases from J, the gap between germline ends came to 23 bases. Germline CDR1 ENHRY, CDR2 SYGVKD. As DNA, the CDR3 is TGTGCCATCAGCACCGGCGGTTCGTCGTCCCAGGACGAGCAGTACTTC. This translates into CAISTGGSSSQDEQYF.

This clonotype is medium-sized within its sample. The chain combines TRBV6-1 with TRBJ2-5; D may be TRBD1 or TRBD2 (5 bases each). Germline lookup yields CDR1 MNHNS and CDR2 SASEGT. The CDR3 runs 14 residues. The germline V and J ends were trimmed by 7 bases and 6 bases, with 18 bases remaining between them. CDR3 sequence reads: CASMRGDPVQTQYF. The CDR3 coding sequence is TGTGCCAGCATGAGGGGAGACCCAGTACAGACCCAGTACTTC.

This clonotype was observed a few times. The V call is TRBV6-5, the J call TRBJ2-5, with no clear D. CDR3 length equals 15 residues. The V end lost 4 bases, the J end lost 2 bases, and 14 bases lay between the germline ends. Per the germline V gene, CDR1 is MNHEY and CDR2 is SVGAGI. Written as DNA, the CDR3 is TGTGCCAGCAGTTCCACGGTAGAGCGACAAGAGACCCAGTACTTC. The encoded protein is CASSSTVERQETQYF.

This chain connects TRBV5-5 to TRBJ2-7, with D perhaps being TRBD1 or TRBD2 (5 bases each). In germline, CDR1 is SGHKS, CDR2 YYEKEE (reference sequence). Trimming took off 4 bases at V and 5 bases at J, with 16 bases between the two ends. The CDR3 is 14 residues long. The CDR3 here is CASSMPGALDEQYF. The CDR3 region has the DNA TGTGCCAGCAGCATGCCCGGGGCCCTGGACGAGCAGTACTTC.

A single count supports this clonotype. The genes are TRBV10-3 and TRBJ2-4, with TRBD2 as a possible D gene (6 bases). The V end was cut by 6 bases, the J end by 7 bases, with 10 bases between. The germline CDR1 and CDR2 sequences are ENHRY and SYGVKD. CDR3 size: 12 residues. The CDR3 spells CAISGSTNIQYF. The DNA for the CDR3 is TGTGCCATCAGCGGGAGCACGAACATTCAGTACTTC.

The genes are TRBV5-4 and TRBJ2-3; weak D call: TRBD2 (6 bases). Deletions cut 0 bases from V and 2 bases from J, with 10 bases between. CDR3 length: 15 amino acids. CDR1 SGHNT and CDR2 YYREEE come from the germline V gene (reference sequence). The CDR3 sequence is CASSLGGGNTDTQYF. In DNA, the CDR3 is TGTGCCAGCAGCTTGGGCGGCGGGAACACAGATACGCAGTATTTT. The variable domain in full, with the rest retrieved from reference TRBV5-4 and TRBJ2-3, is ETGVTQSPTHLIKTRGQQVTLRCSSQSGHNTVSWYQQALGQGPQFIFQYYREEENGRGNFPPRFSGLQFPNYSSELNVNALELDDSALYLCASSLGGGNTDTQYFGPGTRLTVL.

This clonotype is categorized as medium-sized. This sequence joins TRBV6-2 or TRBV6-3 and TRBJ2-3; TRBD2 aligns across 13 bases. The CDR3 extends over 12 amino acids. Per the germline V gene, CDR1 is MNHEY and CDR2 is SVGEGT. After removal of 6 bases from V and 13 bases from J, the junction contained 4 bases not matched to a gene. CDR3 region: CASRSTSGGEYF. CDR3 coding DNA: TGTGCCAGCAGATCAACTAGCGGGGGGGAGTATTTT.

This clonotype has just a few counts. The chain uses TRBV6-5 and TRBJ1-5; the D gene is possibly TRBD1 (6 bases). The V gene lost 0 bases and the J gene lost 5 bases, with 8 bases spanning the gap. This CDR3 is 14 amino acids long. Germline loops: CDR1 MNHEY, CDR2 SVGAGI. The CDR3 region is CASSYSQGHQPQHF. The DNA of the CDR3 is TGTGCCAGCAGTTACTCACAGGGCCATCAGCCCCAGCATTTT.

This clonotype was seen a handful of times. This chain joins TRBV5-1 and TRBJ2-5; TRBD2 matches at 8 bases. This CDR3 has 15 amino acids. From germline, CDR1 is SGHRS and CDR2 YFSETQ. Trimming at V came to 0 bases and at J to 5 bases, leaving 6 bases not matched to a gene. This CDR3 reads CASSLGSGDGETQYF. In nucleotides, the CDR3 is TGCGCCAGCAGCTTGGGTAGCGGGGACGGGGAGACCCAGTACTTC.

This clonotype came up a few times. The gene calls are TRBV6-2 or TRBV6-3 and TRBJ2-5, with D possibly being TRBD2 (6 bases). V lost 5 bases and J lost 0, with 10 bases in between. There are 14 residues in the CDR3. CDR1 is MNHEY, CDR2 SVGEGT, per germline. This chain's CDR3 is CASSLRDYQETQYF. In nucleotides, the CDR3 is TGTGCCAGCAGTCTCCGGGACTACCAAGAGACCCAGTACTTC.

By its share, this clonotype is medium-sized (0.01 to 0.1%). This chain joins TRBV20-1 and TRBJ1-6; 8 nucleotides match TRBD1. The germline gives CDR1 DFQATT, CDR2 SNEGSKA (reference sequence). This CDR3 is built from 14 residues. The junction had 7 bases not matched to a gene; V was cut back by 2 bases and J by 10 bases. CDR3 sequence reads: CSARPGGPRSPLHF. CDR3 coding DNA: TGCAGTGCTAGACCAGGGGGCCCTCGGTCACCCCTCCACTTT.

The chain is built from TRBV6-1 and TRBJ2-2; TRBD2 matches at 10 bases. CDR1 MNHNS and CDR2 SASEGT come from the germline V gene. Trimming at V came to 2 bases and at J to 8 bases, leaving 5 bases not matched to a gene. The CDR3 has 15 amino acids. The CDR3 DNA sequence: TGTGCCAGCAGTGAAAGACTAGCGGGTGCAGGGGAGCTGTTTTTT. Protein product: CASSERLAGAGELFF.

This clonotype was picked up a small number of times. This chain links TRBV7-2 with TRBJ2-7; 9 nucleotides line up with TRBD1. Germline CDR1 and CDR2: SGHTA and FQGNSA. This CDR3 is 15 amino acids long. Unmatched junction bases numbered 5, after V lost 1 base and J lost 4 bases. Here the CDR3 reads CASSLEGTGWYEQYF. CDR3 in DNA: TGTGCCAGCAGCTTAGAGGGGACAGGGTGGTACGAGCAGTACTTC.

This sequence joins TRBV6-1 and TRBJ2-7, with D perhaps matching TRBD1 (5 bases). Trimming stripped 6 bases from V and 6 bases from J, with 12 bases between. The CDR3 runs 12 residues. Germline V gene sequence: CDR1 MNHNS, CDR2 SASEGT. DNA for the CDR3: TGTGCCAGCAGAAGCTTAAGGGGCGAGCAGTACTTC. It translates to CASRSLRGEQYF.

This clonotype counts as medium-sized. The chain links TRBV20-1 to TRBJ2-5; 9 positions agree with TRBD2. This CDR3 contains 12 residues. Germline V gene sequence: CDR1 DFQATT, CDR2 SNEGSKA (reference sequence). The V segment lost 5 bases and the J segment 5 bases; nucleotides outside the gene matches: 3. The DNA for the CDR3 is TGCAGTGCTTATAGCGGGGGCGAGACCCAGTACTTC. It codes for CSAYSGGETQYF.

This chain joins TRBV6-4 and TRBJ1-1; no firm D call. The CDR3 has 13 residues. The V and J ends lost 4 bases and 4 bases respectively, with 10 bases between them. Germline CDR1 reads MRHNA; CDR2 reads SNTAGT. The CDR3 DNA reads as TGTGCCAGCAGTGGGAGGGTCGGCACTGAAGCTTTCTTT. This encodes CASSGRVGTEAFF.